This T cell receptor (beta chain) was recovered during a study of T cell repertoires in cytomegalovirus infection. TCRdb redid the calling of the reads with MiXCR, one entry per CDR3 protein. The repertoire consists of roughly 990,000 distinct CDR3 sequences, with 31% occurring once and the leading ten covering around 15%. Many counts were recorded for this clonotype. Its antigen is still unknown. The TCR sequence derives from a human donor in good health (CMV status not recorded). Some clones in this sample may be carry-over from other donors' samples. The source was cultured CD8+ T cells from PBMCs, collected from culture after CMV antigen stimulation.

CDR3 bases: TGTGCCAGCAGCTTTCCGGGACAGGGGAACGAGCAGTACTTC. The encoded protein is CASSFPGQGNEQYF. This chain connects TRBV7-2 to TRBJ2-7, with 10 bases fitting TRBD1. This CDR3 is 14 amino acids long. The V gene's germline CDR1 is SGHTA and CDR2 FQGNSA. With 3 bases clipped from V and 5 bases from J, the junction kept 4 bases outside the gene matches.